The next 8 T cell receptor beta chains were all read from a single sample in a study of molecular identifiers for immune sequencing clone quantification. One entry per CDR3 protein results from TCRdb running MiXCR on the PCR reads. The top ten hold 0.78% of the sample, which has under 800,000 distinct CDR3 sequences, about 25% seen once. Sequencing used naive CD8+ T cells from blood, with Jurkat cell RNA spiked in. Documented subset: FACS-sorted CD8+CD4-CCR7+CD45RA+ naive T cells. Receptor source: a human donor in good health. Some libraries in this study had Jurkat cell RNA spiked in.

CDR3 DNA: TGTGCCAGCAGCTTCCGGGACGCGCGCGAGCAGTACTTC. The encoded protein is CASSFRDAREQYF. The chain carries TRBV5-5 and TRBJ2-7, with D perhaps TRBD1 or TRBD2 (5 bases each). This CDR3 has 13 residues. Looked up from germline, CDR1 is SGHKS and CDR2 is YYEKEE (reference sequence). V was pared by 2 bases and J by 6 bases, with 12 bases between.

This chain links TRBV19 with TRBJ2-7, with D maybe TRBD2 (5 bases). Germline values: CDR1 LNHDA, CDR2 SQIVND (reference sequence). V was pared by 1 base and J by 4 bases, with 11 bases between. There are 14 residues in the CDR3. The CDR3, as DNA: TGTGCCAGTAGTATAGGAGGGAATAGGTACGAGCAGTACTTC. Its protein is CASSIGGNRYEQYF.

The chain recombines TRBV7-9 with TRBJ2-1, with 10 bases lining up with TRBD1. The V segment lost 2 bases and the J segment 8 bases; nucleotides outside the gene matches: 6. Germline CDR1 reads SEHNR; CDR2 reads FQNEAQ (reference sequence). The CDR3 extends over 15 amino acids. CDR3 amino acids: CASSLLDRGFDEQFF. Here the CDR3 DNA reads TGTGCCAGCAGCTTATTGGACAGGGGGTTCGATGAGCAGTTCTTC.

This clonotype was seen repeatedly, ten times or more. The V and J genes are TRBV20-1 and TRBJ2-7, with D tentatively TRBD1 (5 bases). V gave up 6 bases and J gave up 3 bases, with 9 bases separating them. The CDR3 totals 11 residues. Looked up from germline, CDR1 is DFQATT and CDR2 is SNEGSKA (reference sequence). In DNA form, the CDR3 reads TGCAGTGCCCGACAGAGCTACGAGCAGTACTTC. Amino acid sequence: CSARQSYEQYF.

With respect to this clonotype: One junction end does not reproduce the germline sequence, and a read error may be involved. The chain has TRBV3-1 and TRBJ1-1; TRBD1 might be the D (5 bases). CDR1 LGHDT and CDR2 YNNKEL come from the germline V gene (reference sequence). This CDR3 spans 15 amino acids. The CDR3 nucleotides read TGTACCAGCAGCCAAGATTGGGGCGTTATCACTGCAGCTTTCTTT. This sequence encodes CTSSQDWGVITAAFF.

This clonotype was counted only a few times. The J gene is TRBJ2-1, the V gene TRBV7-9; 8 bases fit TRBD2. CDR3 length: 16 amino acids. With 1 base clipped from V and 6 bases from J, the junction kept 8 bases outside the gene matches. Germline V gene lookup returns CDR1 SEHNR and CDR2 FQNEAQ (reference sequence). The CDR3, as DNA: TGTGCCAGCAGCTTAGAAGGGACTAGGGGCTCCAATGAGCAGTTCTTC. Translated, it gives CASSLEGTRGSNEQFF.

This clonotype turned up a few times. V gene TRBV27 combines with J gene TRBJ2-3; no clear D. Trimming removed 7 bases at V and 3 bases at J, with 11 bases between. Germline V gene data show CDR1 as MNHEY and CDR2 as SMNVEV (reference sequence). The CDR3 has 13 amino acids. CDR3 protein: CASNPLGTDTQYF. For the CDR3, the DNA is TGTGCCAGCAATCCTCTAGGGACAGATACGCAGTATTTT.

This clonotype has a handful of counts. The genes are TRBV7-9 and TRBJ2-5; D gene uncertain. This CDR3 region has 12 residues. Trimming shortened V by 3 bases and J by 5 bases, and 7 bases separated the two germline ends. CDR1 and CDR2 from the germline V gene are SEHNR and FQNEAQ (reference sequence). The CDR3 region is CASSFQVETQYF. CDR3 nucleotide sequence: TGTGCCAGCAGCTTTCAGGTGGAGACCCAGTACTTC.